This T cell receptor beta chain was found in a study of cytomegalovirus exposure and HLA in healthy donors. Study results and limitations: The CMV antigen specificity of three CMV-associated chains was confirmed through in vitro analysis. It was approximately 150 TCR beta chains that were listed as cytomegalovirus-associated. According to a later analysis, TCR clusters from the first cohort tended to co-occur in the 120 or so validation repertoires.

Some clones are missing from TCRdb's copy, which holds only in-frame ones; the method was immunoSEQ multiplex PCR. The sample contains 150,000 to 200,000 clones, just under 90% of which appear only once. This CDR3 comprises 14 residues. V shed 4 bases and J shed 4 bases, with 14 bases lying between them. From germline, CDR1 is SEHNR and CDR2 FQNEAQ (reference sequence). To note about this clone: Its antigen is still unknown.

The donors were members of the validation cohort, which comprised 100 to 150 subjects and was separate from the first cohort of around 700 subjects. Sequenced: PBMCs. The TCR originated in a young man in good health and CMV-seropositive. The V call is TRBV7-9, the J call TRBJ2-7; D is possibly TRBD1 (6 bases). CDR3 coding DNA: TGTGCCAGCAGCTCAACAGGGTCCCCATACGAGCAGTACTTC. This translates into CASSSTGSPYEQYF.